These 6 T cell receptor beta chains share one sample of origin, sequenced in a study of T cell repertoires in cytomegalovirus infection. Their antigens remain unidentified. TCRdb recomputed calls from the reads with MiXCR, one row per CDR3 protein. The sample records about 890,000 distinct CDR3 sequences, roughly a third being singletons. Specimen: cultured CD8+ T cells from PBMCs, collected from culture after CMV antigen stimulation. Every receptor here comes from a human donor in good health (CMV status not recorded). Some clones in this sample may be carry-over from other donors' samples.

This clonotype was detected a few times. The CDR3 reads CSGLSGVRNEQFF. The CDR3 coding sequence is TGCAGCGGGTTAAGCGGGGTGAGGAATGAGCAGTTCTTC. This chain links TRBV29-1 with TRBJ2-1; 7 bases are a match to TRBD2. The CDR3 contains 13 residues. Unmatched junction bases numbered 10, after V lost 7 bases and J lost 7 bases. Germline loops: CDR1 SQVTM, CDR2 ANQGSEA.

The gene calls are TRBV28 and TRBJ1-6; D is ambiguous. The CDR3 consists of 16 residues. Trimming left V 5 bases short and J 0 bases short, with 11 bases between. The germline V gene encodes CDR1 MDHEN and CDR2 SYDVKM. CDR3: CASSPGQGSYNSPLHF. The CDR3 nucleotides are TGTGCCAGCAGTCCAGGCCAAGGCTCCTATAATTCACCCCTCCACTTT.

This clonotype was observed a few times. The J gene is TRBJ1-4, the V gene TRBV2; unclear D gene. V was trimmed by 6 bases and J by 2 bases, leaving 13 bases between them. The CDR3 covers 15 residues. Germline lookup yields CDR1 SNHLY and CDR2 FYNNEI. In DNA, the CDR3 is TGTGCCAGCAGGGGGTCTACCGGGACTAATGAAAAACTGTTTTTT. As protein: CASRGSTGTNEKLFF.

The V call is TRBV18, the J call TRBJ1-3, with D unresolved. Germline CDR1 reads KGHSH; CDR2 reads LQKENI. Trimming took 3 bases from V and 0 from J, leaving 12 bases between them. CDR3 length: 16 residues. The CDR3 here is CASSPPDGTSGNTIYF. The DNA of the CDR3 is TGTGCCAGCTCACCTCCGGACGGAACCTCTGGAAACACCATATATTTT.

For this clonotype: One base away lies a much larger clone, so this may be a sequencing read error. The CDR3 region is CANSFQGANTEAFF. In DNA form, the CDR3 reads TGTGCCAACAGCTTCCAGGGAGCGAACACTGAAGCTTTCTTT. The chain carries TRBV7-4 and TRBJ1-1, with a tentative D call TRBD1 (5 bases). The CDR3 spans 14 residues. Germline CDR1 and CDR2: SGHVT and SQSDAQ.

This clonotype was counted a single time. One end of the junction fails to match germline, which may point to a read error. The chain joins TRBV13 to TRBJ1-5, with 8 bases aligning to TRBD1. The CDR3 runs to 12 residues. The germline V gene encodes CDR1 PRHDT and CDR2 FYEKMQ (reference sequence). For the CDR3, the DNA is TGTGCCAGCAGCTATGGACGGACAGGGCAGCATTTC. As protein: CASSYGRTGQHF.